This TCR beta chain was captured by sequencing in a study of shared clonotypes between healthy human individuals. Regarding the study as a whole: In a few donors, about 5% of naive CD4 clonotypes appeared in common. What limited the represented genetic and exposure-history diversity was the small number of donors. A reduction in generation probabilities was seen for non-shared clonotypes relative to those shared by all four donors.

V was trimmed by 8 bases and J by 3 bases, leaving 17 bases between them. This CDR3 spans 14 amino acids. Looked up from germline, CDR1 is SQVTM and CDR2 is ANQGSEA. A remark on this clone: Its antigen is currently unknown.

Produced via immunoSEQ multiplex PCR; TCRdb's table is partial and in-frame only. The sample carries 2,500,000 or so clones, 80% to 95% recorded once. The TCR originated in a young man in good health. Some clones in this sample may be carry-over from other donors' samples. Material: naive CD4+ T cells from PBMCs. As for subset: CD45RA+ positively selected. The chain links TRBV29-1 to TRBJ2-1; possible D gene TRBD2, 6 bases. This CDR3 reads CSPTRLGLYNEQFF. The CDR3 DNA reads as TGCAGCCCTACCAGACTAGGTCTCTACAATGAGCAGTTCTTC.